This note documents a single T cell receptor beta chain sequence. This specimen belongs to a study of identical twins. Per germline, CDR1 MNHNS and CDR2 SASEGT. V was cut by 6 bases and J by 4 bases, with 10 bases left in between. The CDR3 loop spans 13 amino acids. cDNA molecules carried unique molecular identifiers, and template switching added a universal primer site. Each CDR3 protein gets one entry after TCRdb re-called the 5' RACE reads with MiXCR. The profile shows hundreds of thousands of distinct CDR3 sequences, under 9% of them singletons. The same sample was also used in a study of yellow fever vaccine responses in identical twins.

The TCR comes from a woman aged 18-35 years in good health. Sequencing was done on a sample of PBMCs. This chain uses TRBV6-1 with TRBJ1-5, with D unclear. The CDR3, as DNA: TGTGCCAGCAGAGACGGGGTAAATCAGCCCCAGCATTTT. It is translated as CASRDGVNQPQHF.